This T cell receptor (beta chain) was found in a study of vaccination and CD4 T cells after COVID-19. Study in general: SARS-CoV-2 was confirmed by nasal swab PCR; disease was mild in eight to ten, severe in one.

The study sequenced cultured CD4+ T cell DNA using the Oncomine TCR Beta short-read assay. MiXCR, run by TCRdb on the PCR reads, gives a single entry per CDR3 protein. Of some 15,000 distinct CDR3 sequences listed, less than 65% are singletons. Treatment noted: approximately nine-day PBMC culture with coronavirus spike peptide pools or control peptides (ViraFEST assay). CDR1 SNHLY and CDR2 FYNNEI come from the germline V gene. Trimming pared 7 bases from V and 2 bases from J, leaving 15 bases between. There are 15 residues in the CDR3. On this clonotype: The target antigen is unknown.

This chain connects TRBV2 to TRBJ1-5; maybe TRBD1 (5 bases). Sequencing was performed on CD4+ T cells from blood, cultured in vitro. The TCR originated in a human donor who had recovered from COVID-19. For the CDR3, the DNA is TGTGCCAGCAACAAGCAGGGTTTAGGCAATCAGCCCCAGCATTTT. Its protein is CASNKQGLGNQPQHF.